The clone carrying this T cell receptor beta chain has a handful of counts. Its antigen is not known. Researchers ran the PCR with 60 Vbeta and 13 Jbeta primers. TCRdb's table, derived via immunoSEQ multiplex PCR, lists solely in-frame clones and lacks some. This sample has around 110,000 clones, with roughly 73% found just once. The CDR3 has 13 amino acids. Germline V gene sequence: CDR1 MNHNS, CDR2 SASEGT. V lost 7 bases and J lost 4, with 13 bases in between. The source of the sample is a study of cytomegalovirus exposure and HLA in healthy donors. Study at large: A previous analysis identified around 120 million unique TCR beta sequences derived from roughly 180 million T cells. Regarding the study as a whole: Earlier results showed most TCR beta V segments being productive about 87% or about 30% of the time. Presence/absence analyses took donor sequencing depth as roughly uniform.

V usage is TRBV6-1 and J usage is TRBJ1-2; D gene uncertain. Sequencing was done on a sample of PBMCs. The sequence was obtained from a woman in her 30s in good health and CMV-seronegative. The CDR3 reads CASTAGLGYGYTF. DNA of the CDR3: TGTGCCAGCACGGCGGGGTTGGGCTATGGCTACACCTTC.